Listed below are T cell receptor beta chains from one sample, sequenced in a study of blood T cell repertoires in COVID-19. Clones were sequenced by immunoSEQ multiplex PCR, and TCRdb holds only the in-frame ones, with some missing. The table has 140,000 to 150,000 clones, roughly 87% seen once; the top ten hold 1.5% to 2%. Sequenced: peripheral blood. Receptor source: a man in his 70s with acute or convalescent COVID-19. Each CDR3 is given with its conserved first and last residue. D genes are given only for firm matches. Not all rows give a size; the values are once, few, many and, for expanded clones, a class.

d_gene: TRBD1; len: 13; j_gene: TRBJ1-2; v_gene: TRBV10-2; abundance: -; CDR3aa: CASSETGGYGYTF; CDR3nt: TGCGCCAGCAGTGAAACAGGGGGCTATGGCTACACCTTC
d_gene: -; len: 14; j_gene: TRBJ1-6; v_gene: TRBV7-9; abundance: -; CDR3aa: CASSSDSYNSPLHF; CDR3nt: TGTGCCAGCAGTTCCGACAGCTATAATTCACCCCTCCACTTT
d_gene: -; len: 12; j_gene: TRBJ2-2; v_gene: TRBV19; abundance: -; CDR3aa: CASSTPVGELFF; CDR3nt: TGTGCCAGTAGTACCCCGGTGGGGGAGCTGTTTTTT
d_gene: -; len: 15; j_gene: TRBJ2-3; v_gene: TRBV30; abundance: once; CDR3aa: CAWSEAALRTDTQYF; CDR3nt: TGTGCCTGGAGTGAAGCTGCTTTGAGGACAGATACGCAGTATTTT
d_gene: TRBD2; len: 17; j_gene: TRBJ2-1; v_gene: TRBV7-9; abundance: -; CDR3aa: CASSLVGSGRTYNEQFF; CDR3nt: TGTGCCAGCAGCTTAGTCGGTAGCGGGCGGACCTACAATGAGCAGTTCTTC
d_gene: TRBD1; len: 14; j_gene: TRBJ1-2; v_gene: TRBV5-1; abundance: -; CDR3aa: CASSLSLQGQGYTF; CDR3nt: TGCGCCAGCAGCCTTTCCTTACAGGGGCAAGGCTACACCTTC
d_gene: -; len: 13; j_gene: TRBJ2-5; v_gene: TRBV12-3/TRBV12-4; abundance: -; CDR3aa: CASSLGALETQYF; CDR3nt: TGTGCCAGCTCCCTAGGAGCGTTGGAGACCCAGTACTTC
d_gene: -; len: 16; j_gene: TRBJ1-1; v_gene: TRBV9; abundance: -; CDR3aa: CARGGPYPDMNTEAFF; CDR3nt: TGTGCCAGGGGGGGACCCTACCCGGACATGAACACTGAAGCTTTCTTT
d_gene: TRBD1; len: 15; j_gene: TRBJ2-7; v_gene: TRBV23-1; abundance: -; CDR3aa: CASSQSRTGGIEQYF; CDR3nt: TGCGCCAGCAGTCAATCGAGGACAGGGGGTATCGAGCAGTACTTC
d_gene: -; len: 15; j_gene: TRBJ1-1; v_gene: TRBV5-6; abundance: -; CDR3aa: CASSMGEISNTEAFF; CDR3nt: TGTGCCAGCAGCATGGGAGAGATCTCAAACACTGAAGCTTTCTTT
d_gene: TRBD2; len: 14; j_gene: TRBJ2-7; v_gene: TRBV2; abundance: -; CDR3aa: CASLPASGRREQYF; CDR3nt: TGTGCCAGCCTCCCGGCTAGCGGGAGGAGGGAGCAGTACTTC
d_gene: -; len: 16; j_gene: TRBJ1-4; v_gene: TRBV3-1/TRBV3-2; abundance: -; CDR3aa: CASSQGQARGREKLFF; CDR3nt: TGTGCCAGCAGCCAAGGTCAGGCCAGGGGAAGGGAAAAACTGTTTTTT
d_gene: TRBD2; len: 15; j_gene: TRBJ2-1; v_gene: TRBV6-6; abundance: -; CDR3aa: CASSPTSASYNEQFF; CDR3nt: TGTGCCAGCAGTCCAACTAGCGCCTCCTACAATGAGCAGTTCTTC
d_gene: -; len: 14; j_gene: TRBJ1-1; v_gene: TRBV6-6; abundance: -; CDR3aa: CASSPRQGNTEAFF; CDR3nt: TGTGCCAGCAGCCCCCGGCAGGGGAACACTGAAGCTTTCTTT
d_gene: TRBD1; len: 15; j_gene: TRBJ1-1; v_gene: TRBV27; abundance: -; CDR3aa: CASRRQGAMNTEAFF; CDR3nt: TGTGCCAGCAGGCGACAGGGGGCGATGAACACTGAAGCTTTCTTT
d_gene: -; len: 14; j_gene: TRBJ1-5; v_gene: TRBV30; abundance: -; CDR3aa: CAWGIGRNNQPQHF; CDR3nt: TGTGCCTGGGGGATTGGCAGGAACAATCAGCCCCAGCATTTT
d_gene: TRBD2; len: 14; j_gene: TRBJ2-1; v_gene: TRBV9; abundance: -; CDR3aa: CASSVELAVNEQFF; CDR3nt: TGTGCCAGCAGCGTAGAACTAGCGGTAAATGAGCAGTTCTTC
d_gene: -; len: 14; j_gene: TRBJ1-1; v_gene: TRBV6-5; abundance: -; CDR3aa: CASTPRGFNTEAFF; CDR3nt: TGTGCCAGCACCCCGCGGGGGTTCAACACTGAAGCTTTCTTT
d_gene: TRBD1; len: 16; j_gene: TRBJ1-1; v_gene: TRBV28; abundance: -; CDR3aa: CASSFYRGGFDTEAFF; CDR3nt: TGTGCCAGCAGTTTTTACAGGGGAGGATTCGACACTGAAGCTTTCTTT
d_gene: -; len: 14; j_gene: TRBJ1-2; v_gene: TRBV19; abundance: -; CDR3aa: CASSIESQGYGYTF; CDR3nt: TGTGCCAGTAGTATAGAGTCGCAGGGTTACGGCTACACCTTC
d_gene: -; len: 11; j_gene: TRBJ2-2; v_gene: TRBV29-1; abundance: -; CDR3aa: CSVTDTGELFF; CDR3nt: TGCAGCGTCACAGACACCGGGGAGCTGTTTTTT
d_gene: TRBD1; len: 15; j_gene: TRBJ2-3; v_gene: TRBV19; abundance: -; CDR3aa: CASSYPGQGTDTQYF; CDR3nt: TGTGCCAGTAGTTACCCGGGACAGGGAACAGATACGCAGTATTTT
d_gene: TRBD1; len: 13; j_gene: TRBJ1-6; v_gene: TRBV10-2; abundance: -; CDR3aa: CASSGTVYSPLHF; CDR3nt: TGCGCCAGCAGCGGGACAGTGTATTCACCCCTCCACTTT
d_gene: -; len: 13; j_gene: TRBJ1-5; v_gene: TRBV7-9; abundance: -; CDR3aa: CAGGTAGNQPQHF; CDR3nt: TGTGCCGGCGGGACCGCGGGCAATCAGCCCCAGCATTTT
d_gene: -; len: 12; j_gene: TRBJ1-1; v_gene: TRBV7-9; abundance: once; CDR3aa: CASNEIQGSAFF; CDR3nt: TGTGCCAGCAACGAAATACAGGGTTCGGCTTTCTTT
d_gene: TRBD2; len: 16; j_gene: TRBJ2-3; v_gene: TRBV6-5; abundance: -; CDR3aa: CASSFRTSGGVDTQYF; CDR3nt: TGTGCCAGCAGTTTCCGGACTAGCGGGGGAGTAGATACGCAGTATTTT
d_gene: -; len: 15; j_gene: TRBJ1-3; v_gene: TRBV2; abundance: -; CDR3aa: CASMNPGELGNTIYF; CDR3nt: TGTGCCAGCATGAACCCGGGGGAGCTTGGAAACACCATATATTTT
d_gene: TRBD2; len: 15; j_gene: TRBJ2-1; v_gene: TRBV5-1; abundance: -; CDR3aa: CASSLGLAGSNEQFF; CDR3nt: TGCGCCAGCAGCTTGGGCCTAGCGGGGAGCAATGAGCAGTTCTTC
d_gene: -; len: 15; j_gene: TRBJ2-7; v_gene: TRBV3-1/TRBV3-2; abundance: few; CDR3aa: CASSQEWGQSDEQYF; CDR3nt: TGTGCCAGCAGCCAAGAGTGGGGGCAGTCCGACGAGCAGTACTTC
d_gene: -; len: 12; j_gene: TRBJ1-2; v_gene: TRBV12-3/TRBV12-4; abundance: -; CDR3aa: CASSLAPGGYTF; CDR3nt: TGTGCCAGCAGTTTAGCCCCGGGAGGCTACACCTTC
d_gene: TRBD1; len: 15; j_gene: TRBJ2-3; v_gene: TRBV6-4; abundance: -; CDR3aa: CASTEQGGGSDTQYF; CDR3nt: TGTGCCAGCACTGAACAGGGGGGAGGTTCAGATACGCAGTATTTT
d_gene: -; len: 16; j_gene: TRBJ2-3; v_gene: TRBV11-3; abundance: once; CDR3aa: CASSSGTSWSTDTQYF; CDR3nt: TGTGCCAGCAGCTCGGGGACATCCTGGAGCACAGATACGCAGTATTTT
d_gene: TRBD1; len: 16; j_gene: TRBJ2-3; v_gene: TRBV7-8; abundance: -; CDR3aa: CASSDRDSVSTDTQYF; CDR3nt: TGTGCCAGCAGCGACCGGGACAGCGTAAGCACAGATACGCAGTATTTT
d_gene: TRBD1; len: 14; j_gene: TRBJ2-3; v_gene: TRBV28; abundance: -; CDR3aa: CASSLGQGSDTQYF; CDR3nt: TGTGCCAGCAGTTTGGGACAGGGGTCAGATACGCAGTATTTT
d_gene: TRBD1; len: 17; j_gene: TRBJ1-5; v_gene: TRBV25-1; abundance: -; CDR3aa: CASSETGTGYINQPQHF; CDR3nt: TGTGCCAGCAGTGAAACCGGGACAGGGTATATCAATCAGCCCCAGCATTTT
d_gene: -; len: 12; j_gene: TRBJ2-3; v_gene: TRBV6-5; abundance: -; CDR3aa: CASSRTPDTQYF; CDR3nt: TGTGCCAGCAGTCGGACACCAGATACGCAGTATTTT
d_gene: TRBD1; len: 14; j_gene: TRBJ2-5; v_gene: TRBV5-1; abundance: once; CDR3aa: CASRPGQGYETQYF; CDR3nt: TGCGCCAGCAGACCTGGACAGGGGTACGAGACCCAGTACTTC
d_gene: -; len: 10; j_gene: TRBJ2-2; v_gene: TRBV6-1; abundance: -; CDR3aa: CASSESRLFF; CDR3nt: TGTGCCAGCAGTGAGAGTAGGCTGTTTTTT
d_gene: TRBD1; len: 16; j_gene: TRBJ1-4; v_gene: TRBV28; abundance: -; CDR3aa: CASSRQTGAANEKLFF; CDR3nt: TGTGCCAGCAGTCGACAGACAGGGGCTGCTAATGAAAAACTGTTTTTT
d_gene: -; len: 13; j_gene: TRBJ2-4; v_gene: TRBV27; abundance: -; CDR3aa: CASEGEAKNIQYF; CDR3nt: TGTGCCAGCGAGGGGGAAGCCAAAAACATTCAGTACTTC
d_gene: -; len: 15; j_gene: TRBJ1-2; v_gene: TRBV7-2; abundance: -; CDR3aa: CASSLEGRGLGGYTF; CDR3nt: TGTGCCAGCAGCTTAGAAGGGCGGGGGCTTGGTGGCTACACCTTC
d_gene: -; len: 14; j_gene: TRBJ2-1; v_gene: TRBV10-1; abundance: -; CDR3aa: CASSESTGYNEQFF; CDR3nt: TGCGCCAGCAGTGAGTCGACGGGATACAATGAGCAGTTCTTC
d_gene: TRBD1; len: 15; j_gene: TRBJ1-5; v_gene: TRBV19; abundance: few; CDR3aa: CASSRTGVSNQPQHF; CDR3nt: TGTGCCAGTAGTAGAACAGGGGTCAGCAATCAGCCCCAGCATTTT